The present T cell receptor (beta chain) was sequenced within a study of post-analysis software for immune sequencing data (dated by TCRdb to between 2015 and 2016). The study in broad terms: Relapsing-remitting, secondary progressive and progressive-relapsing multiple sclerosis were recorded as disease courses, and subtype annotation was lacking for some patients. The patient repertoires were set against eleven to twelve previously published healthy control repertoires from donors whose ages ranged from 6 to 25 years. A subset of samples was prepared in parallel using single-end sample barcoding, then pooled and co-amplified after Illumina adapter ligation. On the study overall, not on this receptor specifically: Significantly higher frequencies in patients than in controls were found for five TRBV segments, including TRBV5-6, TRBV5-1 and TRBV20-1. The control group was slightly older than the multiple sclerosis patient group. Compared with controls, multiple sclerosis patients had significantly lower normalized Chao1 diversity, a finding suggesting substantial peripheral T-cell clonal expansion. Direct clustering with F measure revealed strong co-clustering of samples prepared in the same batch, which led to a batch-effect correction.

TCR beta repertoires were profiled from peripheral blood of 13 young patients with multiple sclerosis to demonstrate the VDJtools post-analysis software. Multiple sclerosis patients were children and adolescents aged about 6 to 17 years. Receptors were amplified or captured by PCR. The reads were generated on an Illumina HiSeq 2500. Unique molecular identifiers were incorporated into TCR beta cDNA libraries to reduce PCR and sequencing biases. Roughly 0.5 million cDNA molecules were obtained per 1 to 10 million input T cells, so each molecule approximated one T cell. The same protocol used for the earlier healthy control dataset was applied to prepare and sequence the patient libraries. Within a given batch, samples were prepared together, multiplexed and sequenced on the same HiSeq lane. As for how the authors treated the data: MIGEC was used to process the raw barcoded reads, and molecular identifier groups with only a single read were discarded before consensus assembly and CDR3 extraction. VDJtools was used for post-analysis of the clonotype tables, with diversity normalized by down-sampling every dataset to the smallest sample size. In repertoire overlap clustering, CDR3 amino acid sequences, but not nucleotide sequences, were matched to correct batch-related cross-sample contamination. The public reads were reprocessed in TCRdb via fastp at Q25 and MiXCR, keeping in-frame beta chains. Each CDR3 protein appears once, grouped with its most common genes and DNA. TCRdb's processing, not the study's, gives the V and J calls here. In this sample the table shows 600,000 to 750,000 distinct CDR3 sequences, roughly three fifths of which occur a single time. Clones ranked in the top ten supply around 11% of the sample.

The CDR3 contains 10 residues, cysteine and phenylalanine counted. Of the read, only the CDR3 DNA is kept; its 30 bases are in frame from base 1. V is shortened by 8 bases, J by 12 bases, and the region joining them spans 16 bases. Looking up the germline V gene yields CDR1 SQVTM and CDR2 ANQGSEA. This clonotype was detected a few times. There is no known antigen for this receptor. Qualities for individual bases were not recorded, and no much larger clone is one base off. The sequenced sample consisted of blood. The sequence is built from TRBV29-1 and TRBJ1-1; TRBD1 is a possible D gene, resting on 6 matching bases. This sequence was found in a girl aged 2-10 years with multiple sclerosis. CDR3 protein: CSSWDTRSFF. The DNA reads TGCAGCTCGTGGGACACCCGTTCTTTCTTT.